The 6 T cell receptor beta chains given below trace back to one sample, sequenced in a study of OX40 agonist ivuxolimab in advanced cancers. Generated by immunoSEQ multiplex PCR, the TCRdb table keeps only in-frame clones and is missing some. The table records 70,000 to 95,000 clones, about 90% of them present only once. Here the sequenced sample was CD4+ or CD8+ T cells sorted from blood, taken in a trial of the OX40 agonist ivuxolimab. All receptors come from an adult with an advanced solid tumor such as melanoma, head and neck, liver or kidney cancer.

The chain joins TRBV30 to TRBJ2-5, with D possibly TRBD1 on 6 matching bases. Germline V gene sequence: CDR1 GTSNPN, CDR2 SVGIG (reference sequence). The V end was cut by 2 bases, the J end by 2 bases, with 15 bases between. The CDR3 totals 15 residues. CDR3 in DNA: TGTGCCTGGAGTCGCGGACAGAATCGTCAAGAGACCCAGTACTTC. Amino acids: CAWSRGQNRQETQYF.

The genes are TRBV11-1 and TRBJ1-2; D might be TRBD1 (6 bases). Germline CDR1 and CDR2: SGHAT and FQDESV (reference sequence). The CDR3 extends over 13 amino acids. V lost 5 bases and J 4 bases, leaving 11 bases between the germline ends. CDR3 residues: CASSRQASYGYTF. CDR3 bases: TGTGCCAGCAGCAGACAGGCCTCCTATGGCTACACCTTC.

V is TRBV18 and J is TRBJ1-3; D not certain. V lost 3 bases, J lost 3 bases, and 12 bases lay in between. The germline CDR1 and CDR2 sequences are KGHSH and LQKENI. This CDR3 comprises 15 residues. The CDR3 loop is CASSPMGSSGNTIYF. The CDR3 DNA follows: TGTGCCAGCTCACCCATGGGATCGAGTGGAAACACCATATATTTT.

The V call is TRBV30, the J call TRBJ1-4; maybe TRBD1 (5 bases). There are 13 residues in the CDR3. Germline CDR1 GTSNPN, CDR2 SVGIG (reference sequence). Trimming pared 3 bases from V and 8 bases from J, leaving 13 bases between. The CDR3 DNA follows: TGTGCCTGGAGCTCCGGGACGGGGGAAAAACTGTTTTTT. It encodes CAWSSGTGEKLFF.

This sequence joins TRBV10-1 and TRBJ2-3, with 9 bases matching TRBD2. The CDR3 is 16 residues long. With V trimmed by 0 bases and J by 0 bases, 1 base remained unmatched. Germline CDR1 is WNHNN and CDR2 is SYGVQD (reference sequence). The CDR3 DNA follows: TGCGCCAGCAGTGAGTCAACTAGCGGGAGCACAGATACGCAGTATTTT. It translates to CASSESTSGSTDTQYF.

V is TRBV29-1 and J is TRBJ2-1, with 9 bases fitting TRBD1. Germline assignment: CDR1 SQVTM and CDR2 ANQGSEA. CDR3 length equals 14 residues. V trimming: 3 bases; J trimming: 4 bases; junction bases outside the gene matches: 4. The CDR3 region is CSVEGQGSYNEQFF. The CDR3 nucleotides are TGCAGCGTTGAGGGACAGGGTTCGTACAATGAGCAGTTCTTC.